A selection of T cell receptor beta chains follows, all from one sample in a study of cytomegalovirus exposure and HLA in healthy donors. Sequenced by immunoSEQ multiplex PCR; TCRdb stores in-frame clones only, minus some. The table has roughly 100,000 clones, approximately 86% seen once; the top ten hold under 6.5%. Sequencing was carried out using PBMCs. These receptors originate from a man younger than 35 in good health and CMV-seronegative. Both conserved end residues are part of each CDR3. A D gene is named only where the DNA matches it firmly. Some rows have no size entry. The others give once, few or many, or a class for an expanded clone.

clone size | D gene | J gene | V gene | CDR3 protein | CDR3 DNA
few | TRBD2 | TRBJ2-1 | TRBV6-1 | CASSQGLAGGNNEQFF | TGTGCCAGCAGTCAAGGACTAGCGGGAGGGAACAATGAGCAGTTCTTC
many | TRBD1 | TRBJ1-2 | TRBV5-4 | CASSLSRDRINYGYTF | TGTGCCAGCAGCTTATCCCGGGACAGGATAAACTATGGCTACACCTTC
. | . | TRBJ2-7 | TRBV18 | CASSPTVDEQYF | TGTGCCAGCTCGCCCACTGTCGACGAGCAGTACTTC
. | . | TRBJ2-1 | TRBV7-2 | CASSLGGYDEQFF | TGTGCCAGCAGCCTAGGCGGGTACGATGAGCAGTTCTTC
. | . | TRBJ1-1 | TRBV5-1 | CASSLVQAGRRGTEAFF | TGCGCCAGCAGCTTGGTCCAGGCAGGGAGGCGTGGCACTGAAGCTTTCTTT
few | TRBD2 | TRBJ2-7 | TRBV5-8 | CASSLGLAGLYSYEQYF | TGTGCCAGCAGCTTGGGACTAGCGGGACTCTACTCCTACGAGCAGTACTTC
. | . | TRBJ1-1 | TRBV30 | CAWDSAFNTEAFF | TGTGCCTGGGACAGTGCTTTTAACACTGAAGCTTTCTTT
. | . | TRBJ1-2 | TRBV10-3 | CAIRAQGTNNYGYTF | TGTGCCATCAGAGCACAAGGGACAAATAACTATGGCTACACCTTC
. | TRBD2 | TRBJ2-5 | TRBV28 | CASAEGRVETQYF | TGTGCCAGCGCGGAGGGGAGGGTGGAGACCCAGTACTTC
. | . | TRBJ2-7 | TRBV6-5 | CASSYSTGAYEQYF | TGTGCCAGCAGTTACTCGACAGGAGCCTACGAGCAGTACTTC
. | TRBD2 | TRBJ2-5 | TRBV19 | CASSQLAGEKTQYF | TGTGCCAGTAGCCAACTAGCGGGAGAGAAGACCCAGTACTTC
. | . | TRBJ2-7 | TRBV10-3 | CAISESEAEGSEQYF | TGTGCCATCAGTGAGTCTGAGGCGGAGGGATCAGAGCAGTACTTC
. | TRBD2 | TRBJ2-1 | TRBV7-9 | CASSPPRTSGRINEQFF | TGTGCCAGCAGCCCACCTCGGACTAGCGGGAGAATAAATGAGCAGTTCTTC
. | . | TRBJ2-5 | TRBV4-1 | CASSQKGPTWETQYF | TGCGCCAGCAGCCAAAAGGGGCCGACTTGGGAGACCCAGTACTTC
. | . | TRBJ2-7 | TRBV29-1 | CSVEGTAGLHEQYF | TGCAGCGTTGAAGGGACGGCAGGGCTGCACGAGCAGTACTTC
few | TRBD2 | TRBJ2-6 | TRBV7-9 | CASSPYPSGPSSGANVLTF | TGTGCCAGCAGCCCCTACCCTAGCGGACCAAGCTCTGGGGCCAACGTCCTGACTTTC
few | . | TRBJ2-7 | TRBV7-8 | CASSLARRLDARYEQYF | TGTGCCAGCAGCTTAGCCAGGAGACTAGATGCTCGCTACGAGCAGTACTTC
. | TRBD2 | TRBJ2-7 | TRBV19 | CASSMALGGGEQYF | TGTGCCAGTAGTATGGCCCTGGGCGGGGGGGAGCAGTACTTC
once | . | TRBJ2-5 | TRBV5-1 | CASSFEGAKGETQYF | TGCGCCAGCAGCTTCGAAGGGGCCAAAGGAGAGACCCAGTACTTC
. | . | TRBJ2-5 | TRBV6-4 | CASSDSEGATPVETQYF | TGTGCCAGCAGTGACTCAGAAGGGGCCACGCCCGTAGAGACCCAGTACTTC
. | . | TRBJ2-6 | TRBV5-4 | CASSQDAGTGANVLTF | TGCGCCAGCAGCCAAGATGCGGGGACTGGGGCCAACGTCCTGACTTTC
. | TRBD2 | TRBJ2-7 | TRBV5-1 | CASRPSGESSYEQYF | TGCGCCAGCAGACCCAGCGGGGAAAGCTCCTACGAGCAGTACTTC
. | TRBD1 | TRBJ1-6 | TRBV5-4 | CASSPGGTGGSPLHF | TGTGCCAGCAGCCCCGGAGGGACAGGGGGTTCACCCCTCCACTTT
. | . | TRBJ2-7 | TRBV7-9 | CASSLSSYEQYF | TGTGCCAGCAGTCTGTCGAGCTACGAGCAGTACTTC